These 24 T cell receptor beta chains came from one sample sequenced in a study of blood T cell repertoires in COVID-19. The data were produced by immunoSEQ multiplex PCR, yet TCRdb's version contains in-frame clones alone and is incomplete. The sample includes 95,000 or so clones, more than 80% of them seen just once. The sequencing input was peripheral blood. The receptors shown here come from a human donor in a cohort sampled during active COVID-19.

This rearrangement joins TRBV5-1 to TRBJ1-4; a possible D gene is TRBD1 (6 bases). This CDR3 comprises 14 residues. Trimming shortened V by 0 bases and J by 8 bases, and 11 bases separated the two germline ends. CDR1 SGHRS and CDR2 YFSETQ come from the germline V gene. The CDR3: CASSLDRADEKLFF. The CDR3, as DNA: TGCGCCAGCAGCTTGGACAGGGCGGACGAAAAACTGTTTTTT.

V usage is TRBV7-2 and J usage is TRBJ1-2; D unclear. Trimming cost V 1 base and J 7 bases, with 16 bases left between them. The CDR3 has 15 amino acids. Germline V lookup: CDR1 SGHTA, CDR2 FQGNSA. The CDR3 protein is CASSLVPGSVAGYTF. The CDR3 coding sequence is TGTGCCAGCAGCTTAGTTCCGGGAAGTGTCGCTGGCTACACCTTC.

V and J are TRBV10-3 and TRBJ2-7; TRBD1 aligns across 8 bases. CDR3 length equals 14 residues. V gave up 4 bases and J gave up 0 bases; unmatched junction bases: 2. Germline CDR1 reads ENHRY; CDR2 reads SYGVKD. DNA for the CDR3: TGTGCCATCAGTGTCGACAGGGGCTCCTACGAGCAGTACTTC. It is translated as CAISVDRGSYEQYF.

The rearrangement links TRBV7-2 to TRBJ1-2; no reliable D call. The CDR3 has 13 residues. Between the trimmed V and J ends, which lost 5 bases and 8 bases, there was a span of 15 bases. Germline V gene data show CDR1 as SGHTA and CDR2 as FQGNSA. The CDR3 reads CASSHTADFGYTF. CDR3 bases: TGTGCCAGCAGCCACACCGCAGACTTCGGCTACACCTTC. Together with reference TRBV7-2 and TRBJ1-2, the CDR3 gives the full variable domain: GAGVSQSPSNKVTEKGKDVELRCDPISGHTALYWYRQSLGQGLEFLIYFQGNSAPDKSGLPSDRFSAERTGGSVSTLTIQRTQQEDSAVYLCASSHTADFGYTFGSGTRLTVV.

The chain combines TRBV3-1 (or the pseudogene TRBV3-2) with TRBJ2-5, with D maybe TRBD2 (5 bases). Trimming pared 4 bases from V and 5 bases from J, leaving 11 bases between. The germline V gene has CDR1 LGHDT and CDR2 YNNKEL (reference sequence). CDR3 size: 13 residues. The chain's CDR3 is CASSPNSGETQYF. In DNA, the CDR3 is TGTGCCAGCAGCCCGAATTCGGGGGAGACCCAGTACTTC.

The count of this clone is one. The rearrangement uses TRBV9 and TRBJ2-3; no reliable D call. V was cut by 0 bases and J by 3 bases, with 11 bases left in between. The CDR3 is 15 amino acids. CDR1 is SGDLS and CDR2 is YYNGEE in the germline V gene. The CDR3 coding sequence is TGTGCCAGCAGCGTAGGGCTAGAGTTAACAGATACGCAGTATTTT. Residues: CASSVGLELTDTQYF.

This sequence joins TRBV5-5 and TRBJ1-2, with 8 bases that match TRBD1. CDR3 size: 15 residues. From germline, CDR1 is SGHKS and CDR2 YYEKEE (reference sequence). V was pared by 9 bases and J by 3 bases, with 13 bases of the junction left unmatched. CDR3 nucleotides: TGTGCCACCCACACTGGACAGGGAGTGGACTATGGCTACACCTTC. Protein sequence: CATHTGQGVDYGYTF.

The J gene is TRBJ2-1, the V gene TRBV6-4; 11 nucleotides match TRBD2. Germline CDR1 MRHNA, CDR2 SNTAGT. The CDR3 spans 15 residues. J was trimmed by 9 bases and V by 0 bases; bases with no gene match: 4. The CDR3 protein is CASSDSSGRAIEQFF. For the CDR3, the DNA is TGTGCCAGCAGTGACTCTAGCGGGAGGGCAATTGAGCAGTTCTTC.

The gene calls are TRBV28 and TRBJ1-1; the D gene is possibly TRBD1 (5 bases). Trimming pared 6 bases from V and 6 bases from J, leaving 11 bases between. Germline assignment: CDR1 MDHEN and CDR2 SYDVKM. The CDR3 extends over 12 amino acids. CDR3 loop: CASSSSRAEAFF. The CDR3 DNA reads TGTGCCAGCAGCTCAAGCAGGGCTGAAGCTTTCTTT. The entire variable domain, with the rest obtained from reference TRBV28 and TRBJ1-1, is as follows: DVKVTQSSRYLVKRTGEKVFLECVQDMDHENMFWYRQDPGLGLRLIYFSYDVKMKEKGDIPEGYSVSREKKERFSLILESASTNQTSMYLCASSSSRAEAFFGQGTRLTVV.

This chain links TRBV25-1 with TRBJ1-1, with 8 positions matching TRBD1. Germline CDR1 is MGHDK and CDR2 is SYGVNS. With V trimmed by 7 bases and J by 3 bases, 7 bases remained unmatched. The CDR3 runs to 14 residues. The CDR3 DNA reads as TGTGCCAGCAAGCCAGGGGGCGCGCACACTGAAGCTTTCTTT. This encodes CASKPGGAHTEAFF.

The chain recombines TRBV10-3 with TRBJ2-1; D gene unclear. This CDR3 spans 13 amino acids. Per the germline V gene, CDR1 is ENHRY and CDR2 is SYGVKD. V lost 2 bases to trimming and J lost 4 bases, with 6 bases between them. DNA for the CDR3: TGTGCCATCAGTGAGAACAGTTACAATGAGCAGTTCTTC. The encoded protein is CAISENSYNEQFF.

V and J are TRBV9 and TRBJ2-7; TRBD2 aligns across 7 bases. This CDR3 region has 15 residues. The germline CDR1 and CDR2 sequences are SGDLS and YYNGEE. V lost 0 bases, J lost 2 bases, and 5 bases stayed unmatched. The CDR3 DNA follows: TGTGCCAGCAGCGTAGGGGGAGGGAAGGCCTACGAGCAGTACTTC. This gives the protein CASSVGGGKAYEQYF.

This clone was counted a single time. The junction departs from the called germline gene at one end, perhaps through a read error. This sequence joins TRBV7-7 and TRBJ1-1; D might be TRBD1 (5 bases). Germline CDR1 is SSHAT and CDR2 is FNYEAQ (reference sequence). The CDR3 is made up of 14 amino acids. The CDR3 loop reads CASSRIPGDTEAFF. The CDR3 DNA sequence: TGTGCTAGCAGCCGTATACCGGGGGACACTGAAGCTTTCTTT.

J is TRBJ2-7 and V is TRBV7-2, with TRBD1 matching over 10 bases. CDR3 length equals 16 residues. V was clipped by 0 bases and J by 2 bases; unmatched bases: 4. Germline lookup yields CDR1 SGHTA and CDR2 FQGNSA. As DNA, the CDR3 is TGTGCCAGCAGCTTAGCCGGGACAGGGGTAACCTACGAGCAGTACTTC. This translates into CASSLAGTGVTYEQYF.

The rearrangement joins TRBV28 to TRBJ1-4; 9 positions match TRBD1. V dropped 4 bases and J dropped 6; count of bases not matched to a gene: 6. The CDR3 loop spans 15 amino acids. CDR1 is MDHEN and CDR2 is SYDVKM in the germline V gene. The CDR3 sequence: CASSSDGTGYEKLFF. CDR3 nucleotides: TGTGCCAGCAGTTCAGACGGGACAGGGTATGAAAAACTGTTTTTT.

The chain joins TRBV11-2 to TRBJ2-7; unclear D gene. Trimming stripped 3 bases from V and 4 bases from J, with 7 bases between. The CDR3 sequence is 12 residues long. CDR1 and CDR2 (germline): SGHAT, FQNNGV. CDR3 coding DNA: TGTGCCAGCAGCTTTCTGGAGTACGAGCAGTACTTC. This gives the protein CASSFLEYEQYF.

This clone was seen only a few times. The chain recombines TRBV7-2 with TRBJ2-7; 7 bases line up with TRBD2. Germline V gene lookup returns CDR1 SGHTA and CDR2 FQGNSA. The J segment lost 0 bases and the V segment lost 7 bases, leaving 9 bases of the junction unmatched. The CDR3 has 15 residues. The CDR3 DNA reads TGTGCCAGCACCACCAGCGGGGCCACCTCCTACGAGCAGTACTTC. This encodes CASTTSGATSYEQYF. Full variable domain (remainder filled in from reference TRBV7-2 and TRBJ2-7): GAGVSQSPSNKVTEKGKDVELRCDPISGHTALYWYRQSLGQGLEFLIYFQGNSAPDKSGLPSDRFSAERTGGSVSTLTIQRTQQEDSAVYLCASTTSGATSYEQYFGPGTRLTVT.

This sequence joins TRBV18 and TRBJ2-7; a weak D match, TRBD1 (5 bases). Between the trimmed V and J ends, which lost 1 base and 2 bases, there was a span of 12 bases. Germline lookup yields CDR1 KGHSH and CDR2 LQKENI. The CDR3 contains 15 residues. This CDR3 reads CASSPRTSIPYEQYF. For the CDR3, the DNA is TGTGCCAGCTCACCACGGACATCGATTCCCTACGAGCAGTACTTC.

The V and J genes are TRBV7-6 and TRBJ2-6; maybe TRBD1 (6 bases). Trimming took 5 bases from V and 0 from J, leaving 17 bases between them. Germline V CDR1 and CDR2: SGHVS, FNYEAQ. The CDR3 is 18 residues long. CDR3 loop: CASSPLSTGYSGANVLTF. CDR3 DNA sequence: TGTGCCAGCAGCCCCCTCTCGACAGGCTACTCTGGGGCCAACGTCCTGACTTTC.

The CDR3 reads CASSPGGRSNQPQHF. In nucleotides, the CDR3 is TGTGCCAGCAGTCCAGGGGGACGTAGCAATCAGCCCCAGCATTTT. This sequence joins TRBV28 and TRBJ1-5; the match to TRBD1 covers 7 bases. The CDR3 sequence is 15 residues long. Germline lookup yields CDR1 MDHEN and CDR2 SYDVKM. The trim removed 5 bases at V and 0 bases at J, leaving 4 bases unmatched.

CDR3 sequence reads: CASSDGQGGQETQYF. The CDR3 bases are TGTGCCAGCAGCGACGGACAGGGAGGCCAAGAGACCCAGTACTTC. The chain uses TRBV6-5 and TRBJ2-5, with 8 bases matching TRBD1. Per the germline V gene, CDR1 is MNHEY and CDR2 is SVGAGI. The CDR3 has 15 residues. The ends lost 6 bases at V and 1 base at J; junction bases unmatched: 7.

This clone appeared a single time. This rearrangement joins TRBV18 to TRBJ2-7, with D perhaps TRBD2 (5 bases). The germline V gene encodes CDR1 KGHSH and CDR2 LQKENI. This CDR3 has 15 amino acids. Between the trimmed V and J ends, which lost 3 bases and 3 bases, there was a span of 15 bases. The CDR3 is CASSPRGKVDYEQYF. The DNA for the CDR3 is TGTGCCAGCTCACCCCGAGGGAAAGTTGACTACGAGCAGTACTTC.

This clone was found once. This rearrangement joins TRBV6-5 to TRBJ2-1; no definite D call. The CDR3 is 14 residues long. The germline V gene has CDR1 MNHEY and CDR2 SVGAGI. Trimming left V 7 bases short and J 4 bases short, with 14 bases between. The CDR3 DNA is TGTGCCAGCAATCGCGCTGTAGCTTACAATGAGCAGTTCTTC. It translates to CASNRAVAYNEQFF.

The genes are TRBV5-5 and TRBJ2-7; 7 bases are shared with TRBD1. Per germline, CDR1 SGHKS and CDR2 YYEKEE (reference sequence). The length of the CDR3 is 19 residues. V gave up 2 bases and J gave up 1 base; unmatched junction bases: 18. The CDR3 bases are TGTGCCAGCAGCTTACGGGACAGTATTTACCGGATTCGGTCCTACGAGCAGTACTTC. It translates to CASSLRDSIYRIRSYEQYF.